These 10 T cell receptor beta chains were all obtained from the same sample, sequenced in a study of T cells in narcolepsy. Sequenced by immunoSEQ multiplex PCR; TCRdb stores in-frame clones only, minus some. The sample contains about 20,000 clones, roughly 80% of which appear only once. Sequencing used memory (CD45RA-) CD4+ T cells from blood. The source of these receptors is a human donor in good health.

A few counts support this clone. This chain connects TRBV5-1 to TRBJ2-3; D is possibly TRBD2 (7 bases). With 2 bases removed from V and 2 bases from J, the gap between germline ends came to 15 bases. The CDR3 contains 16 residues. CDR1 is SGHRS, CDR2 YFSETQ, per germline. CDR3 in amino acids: CASSFRGGDLTDTQYF. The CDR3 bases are TGCGCCAGCAGCTTCCGAGGGGGGGACCTCACAGATACGCAGTATTTT.

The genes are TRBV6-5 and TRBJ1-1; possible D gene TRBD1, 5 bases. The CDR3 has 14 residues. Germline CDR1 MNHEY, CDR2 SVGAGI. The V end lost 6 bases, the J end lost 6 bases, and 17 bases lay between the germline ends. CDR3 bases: TGTGCCAGCAGGCACTCCTCCAGGGCACCTGAAGCTTTCTTT. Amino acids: CASRHSSRAPEAFF.

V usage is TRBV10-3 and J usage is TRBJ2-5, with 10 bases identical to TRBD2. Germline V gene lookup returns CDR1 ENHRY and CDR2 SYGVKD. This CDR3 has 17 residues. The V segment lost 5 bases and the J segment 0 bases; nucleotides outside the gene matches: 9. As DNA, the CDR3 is TGTGCCATCAGTAACAGCGGGAGGGTGTCCAACCAAGAGACCCAGTACTTC. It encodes CAISNSGRVSNQETQYF.

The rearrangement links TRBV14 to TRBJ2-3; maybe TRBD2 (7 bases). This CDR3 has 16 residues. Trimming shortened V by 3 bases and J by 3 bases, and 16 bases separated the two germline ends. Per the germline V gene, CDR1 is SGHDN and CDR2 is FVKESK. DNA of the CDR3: TGTGCCAGCAGCCAGGGAGGGGGGCGAGGAACAGATACGCAGTATTTT. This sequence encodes CASSQGGGRGTDTQYF.

The CDR3, as DNA: TGTGCCAGCAGCCGCCGTTACGGTAGGAACACTGAAGCTTTCTTT. Protein product: CASSRRYGRNTEAFF. V usage is TRBV6-5 and J usage is TRBJ1-1; D is ambiguous. V lost 6 bases, J lost 1 base, and 15 bases lay in between. CDR3 length: 15 amino acids. Germline V gives CDR1 MNHEY, CDR2 SVGAGI.

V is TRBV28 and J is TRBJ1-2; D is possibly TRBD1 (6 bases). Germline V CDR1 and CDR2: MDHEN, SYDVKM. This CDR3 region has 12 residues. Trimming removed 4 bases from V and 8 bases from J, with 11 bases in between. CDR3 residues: CASSSYRAGYTF. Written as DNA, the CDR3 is TGTGCCAGCAGTTCTTACAGGGCGGGCTACACCTTC.

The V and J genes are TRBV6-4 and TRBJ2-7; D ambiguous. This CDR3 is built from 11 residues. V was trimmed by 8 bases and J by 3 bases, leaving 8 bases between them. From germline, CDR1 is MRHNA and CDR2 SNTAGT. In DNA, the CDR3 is TGTGCCAGCGCCGGCAACTACGAGCAGTACTTC. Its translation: CASAGNYEQYF.

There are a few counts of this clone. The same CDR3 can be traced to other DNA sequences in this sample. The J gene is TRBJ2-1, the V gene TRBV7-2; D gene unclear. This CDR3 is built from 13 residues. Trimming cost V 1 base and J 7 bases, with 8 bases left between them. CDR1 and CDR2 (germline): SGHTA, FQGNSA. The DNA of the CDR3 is TGTGCCAGCAGCTTAGGTACTGAGAATGAGCAGTTCTTC. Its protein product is CASSLGTENEQFF.

The CDR3: CASHRTSGSYEQYF. The CDR3 region has the DNA TGTGCCAGCCATCGGACTAGCGGGTCCTACGAGCAGTACTTC. The V and J genes are TRBV27 and TRBJ2-7; TRBD2 agrees at 11 bases. The germline CDR1 and CDR2 sequences are MNHEY and SMNVEV (reference sequence). V shed 8 bases, J shed 1 base, and the junction held 4 bases outside the gene matches. The CDR3 spans 14 residues.

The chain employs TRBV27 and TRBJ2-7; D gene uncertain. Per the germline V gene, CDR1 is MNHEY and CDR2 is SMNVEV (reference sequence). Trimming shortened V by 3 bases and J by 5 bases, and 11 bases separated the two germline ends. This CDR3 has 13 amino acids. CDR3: CASSLQDGDEQYF. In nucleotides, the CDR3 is TGTGCCAGCAGTTTGCAGGATGGTGACGAGCAGTACTTC.